These 13 T cell receptor beta chains were all obtained from the same sample, sequenced in a study of regulatory T cells in long-lasting Graves disease. Time point of the sample: newly diagnosed GD, antithyroid drugs for less than 3 months. PBMC RNA served as the TCR library source. Building the TCR beta libraries relied on iRepertoire HTBI primers, and CDR3 regions underwent Arm-PCR. TCRdb analysed the multiplex PCR reads with MiXCR anew, one entry per CDR3 protein. The sample holds 350,000 to 550,000 distinct CDR3 sequences, under 15% seen once. This same sample was also part of a study on T cells in Graves' hyperthyroidism and ophthalmopathy.

The sample consisted of peripheral blood mononuclear cells (PBMCs), taken at new diagnosis, from a patient treated with antithyroid drugs. Every receptor here comes from a woman in her twenties or thirties with Graves disease.

In DNA, the CDR3 is TGCGCCAGCAGACCAACAGGGGCTTTCTCCTACGAGCAGTACTTC. This codes for CASRPTGAFSYEQYF. The V and J genes are TRBV4-1 and TRBJ2-7; TRBD1 matches at 7 bases. Trimming took 6 bases from V and 0 from J; bases not matched to a gene: 8. Germline CDR1 is MGHRA and CDR2 is YSYEKL. There are 15 residues in the CDR3.

At least ten counts were recorded for this clonotype. The chain joins TRBV7-9 to TRBJ2-1; 8 bases agree with TRBD2. Germline CDR1 is SEHNR and CDR2 is FQNEAQ (reference sequence). CDR3 length: 12 residues. V gave up 4 bases and J gave up 11 bases; unmatched junction bases: 4. The CDR3 DNA is TGTGCCAGCAGCTCACAGCGGGAGCAGCAGTTCTTC. It translates to CASSSQREQQFF.

This clonotype was found many times. The chain has TRBV4-1 and TRBJ2-3, with TRBD2 identical over 8 bases. Germline CDR1 and CDR2: MGHRA and YSYEKL. V was pared by 3 bases and J by 4 bases, with 12 bases of the junction left unmatched. The CDR3 runs to 17 residues. CDR3 sequence: CASSQRFGREVPDTQYF. For the CDR3, the DNA is TGCGCCAGCAGCCAGCGGTTTGGGCGGGAGGTCCCAGATACGCAGTATTTT.

The chain has TRBV11-2 and TRBJ2-5; TRBD2 matches 7 bases. This CDR3 contains 16 residues. Germline V gene data show CDR1 as SGHAT and CDR2 as FQNNGV. The J segment lost 4 bases and the V segment lost 2 bases, leaving 10 bases of the junction unmatched. The CDR3 region has the DNA TGTGCCAGCAGCTTATTGGTGGGAGGGCCGGGAGAGACCCAGTACTTC. Protein sequence: CASSLLVGGPGETQYF.

This clonotype was counted many times. The rearrangement links TRBV4-1 to TRBJ2-7; D is perhaps TRBD2 (5 bases). Trimming stripped 1 base from V and 2 bases from J, with 9 bases between. Germline assignment: CDR1 MGHRA and CDR2 YSYEKL. There are 14 residues in the CDR3. The CDR3 loop reads CASSQVQAAYEQYF. For the CDR3, the DNA is TGCGCCAGCAGCCAAGTCCAAGCGGCCTACGAGCAGTACTTC.

At least ten counts were recorded for this clonotype. The chain has TRBV6-1 and TRBJ2-1; D not resolved. Germline CDR1 reads MNHNS; CDR2 reads SASEGT. The CDR3 has 14 residues. Trimming shortened V by 1 base and J by 4 bases, and 8 bases separated the two germline ends. The CDR3 here is CASSEESVYNEQFF. The CDR3, as DNA: TGTGCCAGCAGTGAAGAATCAGTTTACAATGAGCAGTTCTTC.

This clonotype was recorded many times. The J gene is TRBJ2-5, the V gene TRBV6-5, with a weak D call TRBD1 (5 bases). The germline V and J ends were trimmed by 0 bases and 4 bases, with 15 bases remaining between them. This CDR3 contains 16 residues. Germline V CDR1 and CDR2: MNHEY, SVGAGI. CDR3 in DNA: TGTGCCAGCAGTTACTCGATCGAAGGGGAAGGAGAGACCCAGTACTTC. Its translation is CASSYSIEGEGETQYF.

The V gene is TRBV2, the J gene TRBJ2-5; 10 bases match TRBD2. J gave up 0 bases and V 7 bases, and 17 bases lay outside the gene matches. The CDR3 spans 19 residues. Germline assignment: CDR1 SNHLY and CDR2 FYNNEI. CDR3 amino acids: CASNLGSLLSGRDQETQYF. CDR3 bases: TGTGCCAGCAACCTGGGGAGTCTTTTAAGCGGGAGGGACCAAGAGACCCAGTACTTC.

This clonotype was seen many times. The rearrangement joins TRBV12-3 or TRBV12-4 to TRBJ2-2; D gene unclear. This CDR3 has 14 residues. V dropped 7 bases and J dropped 6 bases, with 15 bases sitting between them. This CDR3 is CASTAHAGPGELFF. In nucleotides, the CDR3 is TGTGCCAGCACGGCCCACGCCGGTCCCGGGGAGCTGTTTTTT.

This clonotype was recorded at least ten times. The V and J genes are TRBV18 and TRBJ2-7, with 7 bases matching TRBD2. Germline trimming cut 3 bases from V and 2 bases from J; bases unmatched to any gene: 7. The CDR3 has 15 amino acids. CDR1 and CDR2 from the germline V gene are KGHSH and LQKENI. The CDR3 protein is CASSPSLAHTYEQYF. CDR3 DNA sequence: TGTGCCAGCTCACCTTCACTAGCGCATACCTACGAGCAGTACTTC.

On this clonotype: A much more abundant neighbour one base away suggests this may be a read error. The chain recombines TRBV11-2 with TRBJ2-3; possibly TRBD2 for D (5 bases). CDR1 SGHAT and CDR2 FQNNGV come from the germline V gene. The CDR3 runs 17 residues. V lost 1 base, J lost 1 base, and 15 bases lay in between. CDR3 sequence reads: CASSLVGRLARTDTQYF. In nucleotides, the CDR3 is TGTGCCAGCAGCTTAGTTGGTAGGCTAGCTCGCACAGATACGCAGTATTTT.

V gene TRBV28 combines with J gene TRBJ2-7; a possible D gene is TRBD1 (5 bases). V was trimmed by 4 bases and J by 4 bases, leaving 14 bases between them. Germline-derived CDR1 and CDR2 are MDHEN and SYDVKM. The CDR3 totals 14 residues. The CDR3 region has the DNA TGTGCCAGCAGTTACGGTTGGACAACTTACGAGCAGTACTTC. Amino acids: CASSYGWTTYEQYF.

This clonotype was seen ten or more times. The V and J genes are TRBV20-1 and TRBJ1-1, with TRBD1 matching 11 bases. Germline V gene data show CDR1 as DFQATT and CDR2 as SNEGSKA (reference sequence). V trimming: 8 bases; J trimming: 5 bases; junction bases outside the gene matches: 7. The CDR3 consists of 13 residues. The CDR3 sequence: CSTPGQGETEAFF. The CDR3 DNA reads TGCAGTACACCGGGACAGGGGGAAACTGAAGCTTTCTTT.